This TCR beta chain was obtained from a study of T cell responses to AZD1222 COVID-19 vaccine. About the research overall: Pooling covered second doses at about 4 or about 12 weeks. Whole-study results and caveats: Regions 160-218 and 743-854 dominated among vaccine-associated CD4 TCRs spanning spike. The donors showed a predominance of white British ancestry and of females, with possible underestimation of clonal diversity. Baseline serology detected seropositivity in only six or seven AZD1222 recipients.

About this clone itself: Its antigen is still unknown.

Germline CDR1 MNHNS, CDR2 SASEGT. V was cut by 2 bases and J by 7 bases, with 17 bases left in between. The CDR3 is made up of 15 amino acids. The repertoire was sequenced with immunoSEQ multiplex PCR; TCRdb's copy has only in-frame clones and lacks some. Among under 150,000 clones listed, about 86% were seen once. This receptor was identified in an adult in good health. The chain joins TRBV6-1 to TRBJ1-1; D call uncertain. The material sequenced was peripheral blood, taken on day 0 of AZD1222 vaccination. CDR3 sequence reads: CASSESYKINGEAFF. Written as DNA, the CDR3 is TGTGCCAGCAGTGAATCGTACAAAATTAACGGTGAAGCTTTCTTT.